This T cell receptor (beta chain) was captured in a study of tumor-infiltrating lymphocytes in primary liver carcinoma. Overall study results and limits: Overlap between tumor regions exceeded overlap of tumor with adjacent tissue or blood. Against blood, tumors held a significantly higher top-250-clone fraction (p = 0.039).

Without any cell sorting, roughly 18-34 mg of bulk tissue yielded co-extracted RNA and DNA. Samples were taken from five separate regions (per tumor). The input was 450 to 550 ng total RNA; TCR beta cDNA was made from it with a constant-region primer. The TCR beta library was amplified through three nested multiplex PCR rounds in a modified ARM-PCR procedure. With TRBV1-TRBV30 forward primers and a C-beta reverse primer, the first two PCR rounds were run for roughly 9 cycles each. TCRdb processed the multiplex PCR reads anew with MiXCR; each CDR3 protein has one entry. The data hold about 100,000 distinct CDR3 sequences, with 55% to 80% observed a single time. CDR1 and CDR2 (germline): MDHEN, SYDVKM. The V end was cut by 4 bases, the J end by 10 bases, with 19 bases between. This CDR3 is built from 15 residues. Notes on this clonotype: Its antigen is not known. This could be a read error, since a much larger clone is one nucleotide away.

The sequenced material came from liver tumor tissue from sampling region 2. Subset: tumor region T2, inferior pole. The chain carries TRBV28 and TRBJ1-4; weak D call: TRBD1 (5 bases). The receptor's source is a woman between 55 and 75 years old with primary liver carcinoma and hepatitis B virus infection. The CDR3 here is CASSSPGTADGKLFF. For the CDR3, the DNA is TGTGCCAGCAGTTCCCCCGGGACGGCGGACGGAAAACTGTTTTTT.